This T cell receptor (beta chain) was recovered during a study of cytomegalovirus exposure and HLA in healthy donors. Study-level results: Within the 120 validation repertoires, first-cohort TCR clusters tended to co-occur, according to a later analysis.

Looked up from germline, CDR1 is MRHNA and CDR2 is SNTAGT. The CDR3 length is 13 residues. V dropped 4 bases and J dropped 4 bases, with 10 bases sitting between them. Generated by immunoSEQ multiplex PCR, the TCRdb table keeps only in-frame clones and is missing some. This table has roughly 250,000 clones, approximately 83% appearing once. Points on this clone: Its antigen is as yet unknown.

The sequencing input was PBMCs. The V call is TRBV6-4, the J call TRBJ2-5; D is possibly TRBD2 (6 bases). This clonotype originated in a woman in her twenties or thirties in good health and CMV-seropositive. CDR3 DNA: TGTGCCAGCAGTGCGACTAGAGGAGAGACCCAGTACTTC. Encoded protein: CASSATRGETQYF.